This T cell receptor beta chain was retrieved from a study of shared clonotypes between healthy human individuals. Original processing methods: ImmunoSEQ only sent back junction sequences with no quality scores, so filtering was done differently. This table comes from immunoSEQ multiplex PCR, and its TCRdb copy is limited to in-frame clones, with some not included. V and J calls and clone size are as listed in that table; D and trimming were resolved from the DNA. The data hold some 2 million clones, with roughly 96% observed a single time. This clone was observed once. The sequenced material came from naive CD4+ T cells sorted from blood. Regarding subset: CD45RA+ positively selected. The sequence was obtained from a man in his late teens or twenties in good health.

CDR3 protein: CASSLGDRQETQYF. The CDR3 DNA is TGTGCCAGCAGCTTGGGAGACCGGCAAGAGACCCAGTACTTC. The chain joins TRBV5-6 to TRBJ2-5; D is uncertain. V was cut by 0 bases and J by 2 bases, with 8 bases left in between. The CDR3 runs 14 residues. Germline values: CDR1 SGHDT, CDR2 YYEEEE.